One T cell receptor (beta chain) is described in this entry. Its antigen is as yet unknown. Pregnant or lactating patients were excluded, as were those with uncontrolled infection or other autoimmune disease. From 9 to 10 ml of fresh peripheral blood, PBMCs were isolated. The data stem from a study of T cells in Graves' hyperthyroidism and ophthalmopathy. The CDR3 length is 12 residues. The V end was cut by 5 bases, the J end by 3 bases, with 7 bases between. The germline V gene encodes CDR1 MNHEY and CDR2 SVGEGT. General study results and limits: Appearing also in blood were most of the thyroid clonotypes expanded above 0.001.

From RNA transcripts, TCR beta CDR3 regions were amplified. With the HTBI primer set, the TCR CDR3 went through a first round of RT-PCR. TCRdb analysed the multiplex PCR reads with MiXCR anew, one entry per CDR3 protein. The sample consists of some 650,000 distinct CDR3 sequences, roughly 15% of them appearing once. Specimen: blood. The chain employs TRBV6-2 or TRBV6-3 and TRBJ2-5; the D gene is possibly TRBD1 (6 bases). This clonotype was obtained from a woman aged 40 to 55 with Graves' ophthalmopathy. The CDR3, as DNA: TGTGCCAGCAGTCACAGGGAAGAGACCCAGTACTTC. Translated, it gives CASSHREETQYF.